This T cell receptor (beta chain) was obtained from a study of T cell responses to AZD1222 COVID-19 vaccine. About the research overall: Both about-4-week and about-12-week second-dose recipients were combined.

The length of the CDR3 is 15 residues. Germline V gene sequence: CDR1 KGHSH, CDR2 LQKENI. The V end was cut by 3 bases, the J end by 9 bases, with 15 bases between. Repertoires were generated with immunoSEQ multiplex PCR, while TCRdb's copy carries only in-frame clones and drops some. The sample has about 120,000 clones; 80% to 90% are singletons. The source was peripheral blood, collected on day 0 of AZD1222 vaccination. The clonotype comes from an adult in good health. V is TRBV18 and J is TRBJ1-6, with D tentatively TRBD1 (5 bases). This chain's CDR3 is CASSPPGGFGSPLHF. Written as DNA, the CDR3 is TGTGCCAGCTCACCCCCCGGGGGGTTTGGTTCACCCCTCCACTTT.